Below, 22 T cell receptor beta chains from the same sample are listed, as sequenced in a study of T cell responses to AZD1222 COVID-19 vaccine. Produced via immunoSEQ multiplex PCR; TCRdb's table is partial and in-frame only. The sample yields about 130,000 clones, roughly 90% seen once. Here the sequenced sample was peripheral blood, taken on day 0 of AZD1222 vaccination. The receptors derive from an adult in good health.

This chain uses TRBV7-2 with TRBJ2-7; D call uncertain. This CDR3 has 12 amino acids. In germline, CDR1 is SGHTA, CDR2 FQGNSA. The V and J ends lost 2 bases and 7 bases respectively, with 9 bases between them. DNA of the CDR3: TGTGCCAGCAGCTTACGACTTTGGGAGCAGTACTTC. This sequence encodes CASSLRLWEQYF. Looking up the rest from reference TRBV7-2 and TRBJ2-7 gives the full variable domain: GAGVSQSPSNKVTEKGKDVELRCDPISGHTALYWYRQSLGQGLEFLIYFQGNSAPDKSGLPSDRFSAERTGGSVSTLTIQRTQQEDSAVYLCASSLRLWEQYFGPGTRLTVT.

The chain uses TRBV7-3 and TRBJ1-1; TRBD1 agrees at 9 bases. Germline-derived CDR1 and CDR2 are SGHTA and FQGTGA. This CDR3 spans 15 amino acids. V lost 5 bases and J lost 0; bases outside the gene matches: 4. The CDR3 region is CASSATGGMNTEAFF. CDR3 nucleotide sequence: TGTGCCAGCAGCGCGACAGGGGGGATGAACACTGAAGCTTTCTTT.

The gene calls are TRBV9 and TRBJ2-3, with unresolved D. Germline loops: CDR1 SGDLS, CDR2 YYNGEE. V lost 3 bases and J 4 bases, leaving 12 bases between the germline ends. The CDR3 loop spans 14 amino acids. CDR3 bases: TGTGCCAGCAGCGGGGGATCTAGTTCAGATACGCAGTATTTT. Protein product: CASSGGSSSDTQYF.

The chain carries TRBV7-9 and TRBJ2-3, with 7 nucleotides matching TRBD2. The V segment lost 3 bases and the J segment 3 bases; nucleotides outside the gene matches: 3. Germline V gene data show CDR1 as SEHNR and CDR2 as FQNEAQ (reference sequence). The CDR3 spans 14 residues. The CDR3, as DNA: TGTGCCAGCAGCTTTGACGGGGGGACAGATACGCAGTATTTT. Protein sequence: CASSFDGGTDTQYF.

The CDR3 sequence is CASSQSQNRNTEAFF. In DNA form, the CDR3 reads TGCGCCAGCAGCCAATCACAGAACAGGAACACTGAAGCTTTCTTT. V usage is TRBV4-3 and J usage is TRBJ1-1; no clear D gene. Trimming cost V 2 bases and J 1 base, with 11 bases left between them. The CDR3 contains 15 residues. Germline CDR1 LGHNA, CDR2 YSLEER.

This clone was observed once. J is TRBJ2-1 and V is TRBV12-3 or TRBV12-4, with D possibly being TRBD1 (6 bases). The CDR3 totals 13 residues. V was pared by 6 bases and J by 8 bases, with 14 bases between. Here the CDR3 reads CASRLTRGHEQFF. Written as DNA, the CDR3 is TGTGCCAGCAGGCTAACCAGGGGCCATGAGCAGTTCTTC.

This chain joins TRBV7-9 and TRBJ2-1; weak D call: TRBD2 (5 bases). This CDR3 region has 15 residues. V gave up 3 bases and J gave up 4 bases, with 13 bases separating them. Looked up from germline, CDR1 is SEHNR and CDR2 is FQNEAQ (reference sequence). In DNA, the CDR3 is TGTGCCAGCAGCTTTCCACCCCGGGGTTACAATGAGCAGTTCTTC. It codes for CASSFPPRGYNEQFF.

The CDR3 DNA follows: TGTGCCAGCAGCACCCGGACGGTGGGGAACACTGAAGCTTTCTTT. This encodes CASSTRTVGNTEAFF. The chain joins TRBV3-1 (or the pseudogene TRBV3-2) to TRBJ1-1; D ambiguous. The CDR3 contains 15 residues. V was pared by 5 bases and J by 1 base, with 14 bases between. Germline assignment: CDR1 LGHDT and CDR2 YNNKEL (reference sequence).

Here the CDR3 DNA reads TGTGCCAGCAGCGGGCCGGGACAGGGGACTGGCTACACCTTC. Its translation: CASSGPGQGTGYTF. The V call is TRBV9, the J call TRBJ1-2, with 10 positions matching TRBD1. Looked up from germline, CDR1 is SGDLS and CDR2 is YYNGEE. CDR3 length equals 14 residues. V gave up 3 bases and J gave up 7 bases; unmatched junction bases: 6.

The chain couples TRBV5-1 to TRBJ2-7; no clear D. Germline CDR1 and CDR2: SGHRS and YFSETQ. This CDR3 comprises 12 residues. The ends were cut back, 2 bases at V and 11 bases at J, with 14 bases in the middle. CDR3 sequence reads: CASSLSGRWEYF. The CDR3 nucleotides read TGCGCCAGCAGCTTATCCGGACGGTGGGAGTACTTC. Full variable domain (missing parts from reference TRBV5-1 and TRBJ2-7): KAGVTQTPRYLIKTRGQQVTLSCSPISGHRSVSWYQQTPGQGLQFLFEYFSETQRNKGNFPGRFSGRQFSNSRSEMNVSTLELGDSALYLCASSLSGRWEYFGPGTRLTVT.

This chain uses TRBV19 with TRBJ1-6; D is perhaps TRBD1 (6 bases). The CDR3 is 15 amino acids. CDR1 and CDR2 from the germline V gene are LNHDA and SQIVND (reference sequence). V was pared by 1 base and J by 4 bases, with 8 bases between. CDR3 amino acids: CASSIVQGYNSPLHF. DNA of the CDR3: TGTGCCAGTAGTATAGTCCAGGGGTATAATTCACCCCTCCACTTT. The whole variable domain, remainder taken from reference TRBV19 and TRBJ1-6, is DGGITQSPKYLFRKEGQNVTLSCEQNLNHDAMYWYRQDPGQGLRLIYYSQIVNDFQKGDIAEGYSVSREKKESFPLTVTSAQKNPTAFYLCASSIVQGYNSPLHFGNGTRLTVT.

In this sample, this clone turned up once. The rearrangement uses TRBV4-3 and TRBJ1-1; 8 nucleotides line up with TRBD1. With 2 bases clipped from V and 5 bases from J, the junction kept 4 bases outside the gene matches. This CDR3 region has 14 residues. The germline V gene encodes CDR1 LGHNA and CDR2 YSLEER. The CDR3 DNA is TGCGCCAGCAGCCAAAAACAGGGGGTGACTGAAGCTTTCTTT. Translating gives CASSQKQGVTEAFF.

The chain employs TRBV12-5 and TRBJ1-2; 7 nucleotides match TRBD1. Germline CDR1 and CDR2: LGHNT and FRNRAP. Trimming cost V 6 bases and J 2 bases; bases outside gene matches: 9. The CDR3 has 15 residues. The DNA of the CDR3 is TGTGCTAGTGGGGCAGGGGGAATTCCAAACTATGGCTACACCTTC. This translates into CASGAGGIPNYGYTF.

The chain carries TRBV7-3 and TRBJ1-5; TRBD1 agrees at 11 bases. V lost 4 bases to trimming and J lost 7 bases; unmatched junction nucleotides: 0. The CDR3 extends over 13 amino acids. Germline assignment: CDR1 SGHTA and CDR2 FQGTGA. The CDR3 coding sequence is TGTGCCAGCAGCTGGGACAGGGGGCAGCCCCAGCATTTT. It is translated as CASSWDRGQPQHF.

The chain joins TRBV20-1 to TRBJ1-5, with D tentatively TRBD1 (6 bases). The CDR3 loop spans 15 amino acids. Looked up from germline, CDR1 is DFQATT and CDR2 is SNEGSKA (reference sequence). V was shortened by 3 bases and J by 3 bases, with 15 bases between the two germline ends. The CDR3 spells CSASKDSWHNQPQHF. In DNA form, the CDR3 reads TGCAGTGCTAGTAAGGACAGTTGGCACAATCAGCCCCAGCATTTT.

The CDR3, as DNA: TGCGCCAGCAGTAGGGACGGGGTCTATGGCTACACCTTC. Translating gives CASSRDGVYGYTF. The V and J genes are TRBV4-1 and TRBJ1-2; possible D gene TRBD1, 5 bases. This CDR3 comprises 13 residues. The V gene lost 6 bases and the J gene lost 4 bases, with 12 bases spanning the gap. The V gene's germline CDR1 is MGHRA and CDR2 YSYEKL.

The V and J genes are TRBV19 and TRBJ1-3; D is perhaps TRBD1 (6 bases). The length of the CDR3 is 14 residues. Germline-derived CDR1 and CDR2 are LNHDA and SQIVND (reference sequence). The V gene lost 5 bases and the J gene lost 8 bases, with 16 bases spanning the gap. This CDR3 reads CASSPQGPSDTIYF. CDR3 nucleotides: TGTGCCAGTAGTCCGCAGGGGCCATCAGACACCATATATTTT.

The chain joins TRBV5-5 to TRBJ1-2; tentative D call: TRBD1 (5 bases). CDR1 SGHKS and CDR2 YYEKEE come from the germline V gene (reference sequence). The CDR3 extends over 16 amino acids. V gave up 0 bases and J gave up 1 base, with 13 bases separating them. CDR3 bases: TGTGCCAGCAGCTTGGCCCCAGACGGGGGTAACTATGGCTACACCTTC. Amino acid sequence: CASSLAPDGGNYGYTF.

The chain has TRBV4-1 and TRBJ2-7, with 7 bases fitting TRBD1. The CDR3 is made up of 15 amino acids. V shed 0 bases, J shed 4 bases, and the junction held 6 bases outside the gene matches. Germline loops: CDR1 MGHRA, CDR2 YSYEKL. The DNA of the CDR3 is TGCGCCAGCAGCCAAGATAACAGGGGCCTATACGAGCAGTACTTC. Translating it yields CASSQDNRGLYEQYF.

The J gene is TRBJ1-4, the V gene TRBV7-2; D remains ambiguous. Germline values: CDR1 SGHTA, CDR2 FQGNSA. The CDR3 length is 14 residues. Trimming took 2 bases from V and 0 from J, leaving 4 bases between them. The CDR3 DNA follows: TGTGCCAGCAGCTTAAGGGCAACTAATGAAAAACTGTTTTTT. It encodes CASSLRATNEKLFF.

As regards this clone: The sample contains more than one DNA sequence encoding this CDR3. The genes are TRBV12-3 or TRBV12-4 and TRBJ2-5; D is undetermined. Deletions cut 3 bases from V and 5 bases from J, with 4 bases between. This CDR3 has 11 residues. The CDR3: CASSFLETQYF. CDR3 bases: TGTGCCAGCAGTTTCCTGGAGACCCAGTACTTC.

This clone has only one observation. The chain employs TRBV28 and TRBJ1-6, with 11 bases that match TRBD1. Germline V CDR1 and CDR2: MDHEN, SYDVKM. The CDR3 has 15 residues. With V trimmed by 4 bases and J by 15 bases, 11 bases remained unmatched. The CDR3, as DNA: TGTGCCAGCAGTTCCGGGACAGGGGGATCTGAGGACCTCCACTTT. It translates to CASSSGTGGSEDLHF.